This entry concerns a single T cell receptor (beta chain). The V end was cut by 4 bases, the J end by 0 bases, with 4 bases between. The CDR3 extends over 13 amino acids. Germline CDR1 ENHRY, CDR2 SYGVKD. The data were taken from a study of blood T cell repertoires in COVID-19. The overall study: Italy, Spain and the United States were the sources of the convalescent and acute COVID-19 samples.

Produced via immunoSEQ multiplex PCR; TCRdb's table is partial and in-frame only. Of approximately 97,000 clones listed, 86% are singletons. The sample consisted of peripheral blood. The clonotype comes from a woman older than 75 with acute or convalescent COVID-19. The genes are TRBV10-3 and TRBJ1-3; D gene ambiguous. CDR3 residues: CAISGSSGNTIYF. In nucleotides, the CDR3 is TGTGCCATCAGTGGGAGCTCTGGAAACACCATATATTTT.